A selection of T cell receptor beta chains follows, all from one sample in a study of shared clonotypes between healthy human individuals. The method was immunoSEQ multiplex PCR; TCRdb's version includes in-frame clones alone and lacks a portion of them. The sample consists of roughly 2.2 million clones, around 93% of them appearing once. Input material: naive CD4+ T cells from PBMCs. All receptors come from a man aged 18 to 30 in good health. Some clones in this sample may be carry-over from other donors' samples. Each CDR3 is given with its conserved first and last residue. Each record gives: clone size, J gene, V gene, D gene, CDR3 protein, CDR3 DNA. A D gene is named only where the DNA matches it firmly. Expanded clones are given a class, and other clones once, few, many or no size at all.

abundance: .; j_gene: TRBJ2-7; v_gene: TRBV11-1; d_gene: .; CDR3aa: CASSLDYSAFSYEQYF; CDR3nt: TGTGCCAGCAGCCTAGACTACAGCGCCTTCTCCTACGAGCAGTACTTC
abundance: .; j_gene: TRBJ2-1; v_gene: TRBV27; d_gene: TRBD2; CDR3aa: CASSLTGLANYNEQFF; CDR3nt: TGTGCCAGCAGTTTAACGGGACTAGCGAACTACAATGAGCAGTTCTTC
abundance: .; j_gene: TRBJ2-1; v_gene: TRBV13; d_gene: .; CDR3aa: CASSFLSGSGHEQFF; CDR3nt: TGTGCCAGCAGCTTTTTGTCAGGGTCTGGGCATGAGCAGTTCTTC
abundance: .; j_gene: TRBJ1-1; v_gene: TRBV7-9; d_gene: .; CDR3aa: CASSFGDPGEAFF; CDR3nt: TGTGCCAGCAGCTTTGGGGACCCAGGAGAAGCTTTCTTT
abundance: .; j_gene: TRBJ2-5; v_gene: TRBV11-2; d_gene: TRBD2; CDR3aa: CASTFSGSFETQYF; CDR3nt: TGTGCCAGCACTTTTAGCGGGAGTTTTGAGACCCAGTACTTC
abundance: .; j_gene: TRBJ2-1; v_gene: TRBV19; d_gene: TRBD2; CDR3aa: CASSRVGLGINEQFF; CDR3nt: TGTGCCAGTAGCCGGGTGGGACTAGGTATAAATGAGCAGTTCTTC
abundance: .; j_gene: TRBJ2-7; v_gene: TRBV6-5; d_gene: TRBD1; CDR3aa: CASSYRTGGYEQYF; CDR3nt: TGTGCCAGCAGTTACAGGACAGGGGGCTACGAGCAGTACTTC
abundance: .; j_gene: TRBJ2-7; v_gene: TRBV10-3; d_gene: TRBD1; CDR3aa: CASKPTAGGSYEQYF; CDR3nt: TGTGCCAGCAAACCTACGGCAGGGGGCTCCTACGAGCAGTACTTC
abundance: .; j_gene: TRBJ2-7; v_gene: TRBV9; d_gene: .; CDR3aa: CASSVARVSYEQYF; CDR3nt: TGTGCCAGCAGCGTAGCCAGGGTGTCCTACGAGCAGTACTTC
abundance: once; j_gene: TRBJ2-2; v_gene: TRBV28; d_gene: TRBD1; CDR3aa: CASSLQGASTGELFF; CDR3nt: TGTGCCAGCAGTTTGCAGGGGGCCAGCACCGGGGAGCTGTTTTTT
abundance: .; j_gene: TRBJ2-7; v_gene: TRBV7-3; d_gene: TRBD1; CDR3aa: CASSLQPLSTGASYEQYF; CDR3nt: TGTGCCAGCAGCTTACAGCCATTATCGACAGGGGCGTCGTACGAGCAGTACTTC
abundance: .; j_gene: TRBJ1-2; v_gene: TRBV28; d_gene: .; CDR3aa: CASSFAEGYGYTF; CDR3nt: TGTGCCAGCAGTTTTGCAGAAGGCTATGGCTACACCTTC
abundance: .; j_gene: TRBJ1-5; v_gene: TRBV6-6; d_gene: TRBD1; CDR3aa: CASRAVSRGLEPQHF; CDR3nt: TGTGCCAGCAGAGCAGTAAGTAGGGGGCTAGAGCCCCAGCATTTT
abundance: once; j_gene: TRBJ1-1; v_gene: TRBV6-5; d_gene: TRBD1; CDR3aa: CASSRSKTGGTEAFF; CDR3nt: TGTGCCAGCAGCCGCTCGAAAACAGGGGGCACTGAAGCTTTCTTT
abundance: .; j_gene: TRBJ2-1; v_gene: TRBV30; d_gene: TRBD2; CDR3aa: CAWSDLTGGPYNEQFF; CDR3nt: TGTGCCTGGAGTGATTTGACGGGAGGGCCCTACAATGAGCAGTTCTTC
abundance: .; j_gene: TRBJ2-1; v_gene: TRBV7-2; d_gene: TRBD1; CDR3aa: CASSLTGQGVVFF; CDR3nt: TGTGCCAGCAGCTTAACGGGACAGGGGGTTGTGTTCTTC
abundance: .; j_gene: TRBJ2-7; v_gene: TRBV5-1; d_gene: TRBD1; CDR3aa: CASRRQGGTEQYF; CDR3nt: TGCGCCAGCAGACGACAGGGGGGAACGGAGCAGTACTTC
abundance: .; j_gene: TRBJ2-5; v_gene: TRBV4-1; d_gene: .; CDR3aa: CASSQSVPGETQYF; CDR3nt: TGCGCCAGCAGCCAATCTGTGCCCGGGGAGACCCAGTACTTC
abundance: .; j_gene: TRBJ2-5; v_gene: TRBV28; d_gene: TRBD2; CDR3aa: CASSLGLAGVETQYF; CDR3nt: TGTGCCAGCAGTTTAGGGCTAGCGGGAGTGGAGACCCAGTACTTC
abundance: .; j_gene: TRBJ2-7; v_gene: TRBV7-9; d_gene: .; CDR3aa: CASSLNSQVPTGQYF; CDR3nt: TGTGCCAGCAGCTTAAACTCGCAGGTCCCTACTGGGCAGTACTTC
abundance: .; j_gene: TRBJ1-4; v_gene: TRBV10-2; d_gene: .; CDR3aa: CASSEKKRGTFF; CDR3nt: TGCGCCAGCAGTGAGAAAAAGAGGGGCACGTTTTTT
abundance: .; j_gene: TRBJ2-1; v_gene: TRBV10-3; d_gene: .; CDR3aa: CAISRDPVEEQFF; CDR3nt: TGTGCCATCTCTCGGGACCCGGTTGAGGAGCAGTTCTTC
abundance: .; j_gene: TRBJ1-1; v_gene: TRBV30; d_gene: .; CDR3aa: CAWSPGGMNTEAFF; CDR3nt: TGTGCCTGGAGCCCCGGGGGGATGAACACTGAAGCTTTCTTT
abundance: many; j_gene: TRBJ1-1; v_gene: TRBV7-2; d_gene: .; CDR3aa: CASSLDRNTEAFF; CDR3nt: TGTGCCAGCAGCTTAGACAGGAACACTGAAGCTTTCTTT
abundance: once; j_gene: TRBJ2-1; v_gene: TRBV11-2; d_gene: .; CDR3aa: CASSPTWETYNEQFF; CDR3nt: TGTGCCAGCAGTCCTACTTGGGAAACGTACAATGAGCAGTTCTTC
abundance: .; j_gene: TRBJ2-5; v_gene: TRBV5-1; d_gene: .; CDR3aa: CASSLGVSIWQETQYF; CDR3nt: TGCGCCAGCAGCTTGGGTGTTTCCATCTGGCAAGAGACCCAGTACTTC
abundance: .; j_gene: TRBJ2-3; v_gene: TRBV2; d_gene: .; CDR3aa: CASLKEATDTQYF; CDR3nt: TGTGCCAGCCTTAAGGAGGCCACAGATACGCAGTATTTT
abundance: .; j_gene: TRBJ2-3; v_gene: TRBV9; d_gene: TRBD2; CDR3aa: CASSIRGDTGPDTQYF; CDR3nt: TGTGCCAGCAGCATACGGGGGGATACGGGCCCAGATACGCAGTATTTT
abundance: .; j_gene: TRBJ2-7; v_gene: TRBV10-3; d_gene: TRBD1; CDR3aa: CAVQPGTGDYEQYF; CDR3nt: TGTGCCGTCCAACCCGGGACAGGGGACTACGAGCAGTACTTC
abundance: .; j_gene: TRBJ1-2; v_gene: TRBV5-5; d_gene: .; CDR3aa: CASSLSPGASGYTF; CDR3nt: TGTGCCAGCAGCTTGAGTCCCGGGGCCAGTGGCTACACCTTC
abundance: .; j_gene: TRBJ2-1; v_gene: TRBV5-4; d_gene: .; CDR3aa: CASKDAPNSYNEQFF; CDR3nt: TGTGCCAGCAAAGACGCCCCGAACTCCTACAATGAGCAGTTCTTC
abundance: .; j_gene: TRBJ2-7; v_gene: TRBV2; d_gene: .; CDR3aa: CASSGQRGYEQYF; CDR3nt: TGTGCCAGCAGTGGCCAGCGCGGCTACGAGCAGTACTTC
abundance: .; j_gene: TRBJ1-1; v_gene: TRBV28; d_gene: .; CDR3aa: CASSLINTEAFF; CDR3nt: TGTGCCAGCAGTCTAATCAACACTGAAGCTTTCTTT
abundance: few; j_gene: TRBJ1-1; v_gene: TRBV18; d_gene: .; CDR3aa: CASSPPGGVRDTEAFF; CDR3nt: TGTGCCAGCTCACCACCCGGAGGGGTAAGGGACACTGAAGCTTTCTTT
abundance: .; j_gene: TRBJ2-7; v_gene: TRBV6-1; d_gene: .; CDR3aa: CASSLSRDGSREQYF; CDR3nt: TGTGCCAGCAGCCTCTCCCGGGACGGCTCCCGGGAGCAGTACTTC
abundance: .; j_gene: TRBJ1-1; v_gene: TRBV28; d_gene: TRBD1; CDR3aa: CASSKGAANTEAFF; CDR3nt: TGTGCCAGCAGTAAGGGGGCGGCGAACACTGAAGCTTTCTTT
abundance: once; j_gene: TRBJ2-5; v_gene: TRBV9; d_gene: TRBD2; CDR3aa: CASSVTSGGPRETQYF; CDR3nt: TGTGCCAGCAGCGTGACTAGCGGAGGACCTCGGGAGACCCAGTACTTC
abundance: .; j_gene: TRBJ2-1; v_gene: TRBV5-1; d_gene: .; CDR3aa: CASTLGGRENNEQFF; CDR3nt: TGCGCCAGCACCCTCGGGGGTAGGGAAAACAATGAGCAGTTCTTC
abundance: .; j_gene: TRBJ2-2; v_gene: TRBV2; d_gene: .; CDR3aa: CASSEVRANTGELFF; CDR3nt: TGTGCCAGCAGTGAAGTCAGGGCGAACACCGGGGAGCTGTTTTTT
abundance: .; j_gene: TRBJ2-3; v_gene: TRBV14; d_gene: TRBD1; CDR3aa: CASSQGTGLSRPDTQYF; CDR3nt: TGTGCCAGCAGCCAAGGGACAGGGCTTTCCCGGCCAGATACGCAGTATTTT
abundance: .; j_gene: TRBJ2-7; v_gene: TRBV5-1; d_gene: .; CDR3aa: CASSLEPVRTYEQYF; CDR3nt: TGCGCCAGCAGCTTGGAACCAGTACGAACCTACGAGCAGTACTTC
abundance: .; j_gene: TRBJ1-2; v_gene: TRBV19; d_gene: .; CDR3aa: CASSIIPGNYGYTF; CDR3nt: TGTGCCAGTAGTATTATTCCAGGGAACTATGGCTACACCTTC
abundance: .; j_gene: TRBJ2-3; v_gene: TRBV19; d_gene: .; CDR3aa: CASRTRSTDTQYF; CDR3nt: TGTGCCAGTAGGACTCGGAGCACAGATACGCAGTATTTT
abundance: .; j_gene: TRBJ2-5; v_gene: TRBV5-1; d_gene: .; CDR3aa: CASSLGQGVETQYF; CDR3nt: TGCGCCAGCAGCTTGGGCCAGGGCGTGGAGACCCAGTACTTC
abundance: few; j_gene: TRBJ1-5; v_gene: TRBV19; d_gene: TRBD1; CDR3aa: CASSTTGGGQPQHF; CDR3nt: TGTGCCAGTAGTACCACAGGGGGAGGTCAGCCCCAGCATTTT
abundance: .; j_gene: TRBJ1-5; v_gene: TRBV28; d_gene: TRBD1; CDR3aa: CASSFLGQGGQPQHF; CDR3nt: TGTGCCAGCAGTTTCCTCGGACAGGGGGGACAGCCCCAGCATTTT
abundance: .; j_gene: TRBJ1-5; v_gene: TRBV2; d_gene: .; CDR3aa: CASSEGSQPQHF; CDR3nt: TGTGCCAGCAGTGAAGGGAGTCAGCCCCAGCATTTT
abundance: .; j_gene: TRBJ1-4; v_gene: TRBV5-1; d_gene: .; CDR3aa: CASSQATNEKLFF; CDR3nt: TGCGCCAGCAGTCAAGCAACTAATGAAAAACTGTTTTTT
abundance: .; j_gene: TRBJ1-2; v_gene: TRBV4-2; d_gene: .; CDR3aa: CASSPIGDTNLYGYTF; CDR3nt: TGTGCCAGCAGCCCAATCGGGGATACCAATCTCTATGGCTACACCTTC
abundance: .; j_gene: TRBJ2-6; v_gene: TRBV7-6; d_gene: .; CDR3aa: CASSRGGSGANVLTF; CDR3nt: TGTGCCAGCAGCCGAGGGGGTTCTGGGGCCAACGTCCTGACTTTC
abundance: .; j_gene: TRBJ2-1; v_gene: TRBV7-8; d_gene: .; CDR3aa: CASSLYSGGAPYNEQFF; CDR3nt: TGTGCCAGCAGCTTATACTCCGGGGGCGCGCCCTACAATGAGCAGTTCTTC
abundance: .; j_gene: TRBJ1-1; v_gene: TRBV2; d_gene: .; CDR3aa: CAPRVTTEAFF; CDR3nt: TGTGCCCCTAGGGTGACCACTGAAGCTTTCTTT
abundance: .; j_gene: TRBJ2-3; v_gene: TRBV6-6; d_gene: TRBD2; CDR3aa: CASSTLAGVMDTQYF; CDR3nt: TGTGCCAGCAGTACCCTAGCGGGAGTTATGGATACGCAGTATTTT